The 2 T cell receptor beta chains given below trace back to one sample, sequenced in a study of cytomegalovirus exposure and HLA in healthy donors. The PCR was carried out with 60 Vbeta primers and 13 Jbeta primers. The table came from immunoSEQ multiplex PCR; TCRdb's copy has only in-frame clones and leaves some out. The table lists around 210,000 clones, around 82% of them singletons. The sample was PBMCs. The source of these receptors is a woman in her twenties or thirties in good health and CMV-seronegative.

The gene calls are TRBV6-5 and TRBJ1-2; TRBD1 matches 7 bases. The CDR3 runs 14 residues. The V and J ends lost 7 bases and 7 bases, in that order; junction bases with no gene match: 12. In germline, CDR1 is MNHEY, CDR2 SVGAGI. The CDR3 DNA is TGTGCCAGCACCAAACAGGGGATATTGGCTGGCTACACCTTC. This gives the protein CASTKQGILAGYTF.

The rearrangement joins TRBV5-5 to TRBJ2-7; D not resolved. CDR1 is SGHKS and CDR2 is YYEKEE in the germline V gene (reference sequence). V lost 2 bases, J lost 0 bases, and 12 bases lay in between. The CDR3 is 15 residues long. For the CDR3, the DNA is TGTGCCAGCAGCTTCATAGACTTGTCCTCCTACGAGCAGTACTTC. This gives the protein CASSFIDLSSYEQYF.